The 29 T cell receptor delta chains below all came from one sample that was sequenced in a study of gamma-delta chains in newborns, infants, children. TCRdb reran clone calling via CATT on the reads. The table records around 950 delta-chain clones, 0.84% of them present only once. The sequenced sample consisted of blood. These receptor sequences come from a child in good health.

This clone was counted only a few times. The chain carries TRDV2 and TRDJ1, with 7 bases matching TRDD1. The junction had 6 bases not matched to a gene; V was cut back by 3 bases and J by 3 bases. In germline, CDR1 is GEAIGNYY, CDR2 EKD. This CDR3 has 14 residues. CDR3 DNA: TGTGCCTGTGACCAAATAGTTATGGCCGATAAACTCATCTTT. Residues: CACDQIVMADKLIF.

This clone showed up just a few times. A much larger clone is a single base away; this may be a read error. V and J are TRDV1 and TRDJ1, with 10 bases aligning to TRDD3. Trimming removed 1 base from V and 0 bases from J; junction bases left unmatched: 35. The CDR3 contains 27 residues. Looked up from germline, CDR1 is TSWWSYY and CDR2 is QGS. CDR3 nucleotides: TGTGCTCTTGGGGAACGGTATATGGGCCAGAGCCCCCCAAACTTACTGGGGGATTTTCCGTACACCGATAAACTCATCTTT. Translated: CALGERYMGQSPPNLLGDFPYTDKLIF.

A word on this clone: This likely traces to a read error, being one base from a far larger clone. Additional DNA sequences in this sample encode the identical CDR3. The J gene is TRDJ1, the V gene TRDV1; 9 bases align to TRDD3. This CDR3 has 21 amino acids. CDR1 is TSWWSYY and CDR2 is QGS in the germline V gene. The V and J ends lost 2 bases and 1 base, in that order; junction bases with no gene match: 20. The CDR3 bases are TGTGCTCTTGGGGAAGACCTTCCCACTTTGTACTGGGGGACATCCACCGATAAACTCATCTTT. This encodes CALGEDLPTLYWGTSTDKLIF.

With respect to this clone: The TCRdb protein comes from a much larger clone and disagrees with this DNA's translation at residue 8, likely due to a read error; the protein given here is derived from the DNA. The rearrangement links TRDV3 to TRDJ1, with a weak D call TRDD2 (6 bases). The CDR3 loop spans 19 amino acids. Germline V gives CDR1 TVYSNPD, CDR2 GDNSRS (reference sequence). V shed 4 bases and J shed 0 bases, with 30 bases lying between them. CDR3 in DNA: TGTGCCTCTTCCCTGCCTTCCCACGAAGGAAGGGACTACACCGATAAACTCATCTTT. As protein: CASSLPSHEGRDYTDKLIF.

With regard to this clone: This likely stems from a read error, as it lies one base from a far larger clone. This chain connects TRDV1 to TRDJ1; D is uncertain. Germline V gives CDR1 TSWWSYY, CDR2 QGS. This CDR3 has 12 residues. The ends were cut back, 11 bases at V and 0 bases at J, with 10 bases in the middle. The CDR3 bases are TGTGCTATGAGCGCGTACACCGATAAACTCATCTTT. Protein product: CAMSAYTDKLIF.

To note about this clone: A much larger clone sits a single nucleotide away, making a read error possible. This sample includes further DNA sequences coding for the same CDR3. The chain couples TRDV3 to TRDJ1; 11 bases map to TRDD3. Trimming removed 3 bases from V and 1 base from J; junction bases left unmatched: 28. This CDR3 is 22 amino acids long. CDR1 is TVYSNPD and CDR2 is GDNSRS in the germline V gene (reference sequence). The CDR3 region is CALRPSPRISVLGDKGTDKLIF. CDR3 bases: TGTGCCTTGAGACCTTCGCCTAGAATTTCGGTACTGGGGGATAAGGGCACCGATAAACTCATCTTT.

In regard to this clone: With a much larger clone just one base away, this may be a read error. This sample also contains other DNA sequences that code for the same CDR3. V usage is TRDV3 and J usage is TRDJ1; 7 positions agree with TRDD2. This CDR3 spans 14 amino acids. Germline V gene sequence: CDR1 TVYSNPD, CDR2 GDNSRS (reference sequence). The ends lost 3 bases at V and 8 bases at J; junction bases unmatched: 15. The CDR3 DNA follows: TGTGCCTTCCCTACGCTTCCTATCCACGCCAAACTCATCTTT. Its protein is CAFPTLPIHAKLIF.

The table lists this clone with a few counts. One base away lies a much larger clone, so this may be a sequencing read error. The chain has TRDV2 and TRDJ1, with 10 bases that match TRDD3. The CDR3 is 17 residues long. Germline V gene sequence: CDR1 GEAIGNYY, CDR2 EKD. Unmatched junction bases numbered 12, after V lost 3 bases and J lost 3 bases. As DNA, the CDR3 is TGTGCCTGTGACGGGATGGGGGATACTGTAGGCCCCGATAAACTCATCTTT. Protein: CACDGMGDTVGPDKLIF.

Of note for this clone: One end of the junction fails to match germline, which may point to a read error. The CDR3 region has the DNA TGTGCCTGTGACACCATGGGGACAAATATGTACACCGATAAACTCATCTTC. Translation gives CACDTMGTNMYTDKLIF. The chain combines TRDV2 with TRDJ1; D assignment may be TRDD1 or TRDD3 (5 bases each). CDR1 and CDR2 (germline): GEAIGNYY, EKD. CDR3 size: 17 residues.

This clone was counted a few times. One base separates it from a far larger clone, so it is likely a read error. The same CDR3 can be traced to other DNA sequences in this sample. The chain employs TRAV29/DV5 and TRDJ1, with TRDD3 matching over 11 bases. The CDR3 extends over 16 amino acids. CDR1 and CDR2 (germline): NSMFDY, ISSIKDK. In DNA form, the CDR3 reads TGTGCGGCAATTAGCTTCTCCCGACTGGGGGATAGTAAGCTCATCTTT. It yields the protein CAAISFSRLGDSKLIF.

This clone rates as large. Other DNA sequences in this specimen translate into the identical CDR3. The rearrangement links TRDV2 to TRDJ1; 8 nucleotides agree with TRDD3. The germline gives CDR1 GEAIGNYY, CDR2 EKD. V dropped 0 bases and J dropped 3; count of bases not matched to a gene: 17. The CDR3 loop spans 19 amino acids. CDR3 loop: CACDTVLGEPSIHSDKLIF. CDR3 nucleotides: TGTGCCTGTGACACCGTGCTGGGGGAGCCGAGCATACACTCCGATAAACTCATCTTT.

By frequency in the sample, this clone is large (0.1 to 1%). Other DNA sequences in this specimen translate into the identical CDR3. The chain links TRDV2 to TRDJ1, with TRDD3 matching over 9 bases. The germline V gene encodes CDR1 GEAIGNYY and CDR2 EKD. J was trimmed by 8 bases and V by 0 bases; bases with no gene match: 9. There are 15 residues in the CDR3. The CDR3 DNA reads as TGTGCCTGTGACACCGTGGGATTGGGGGATAGGAAACTCATCTTT. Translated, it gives CACDTVGLGDRKLIF.

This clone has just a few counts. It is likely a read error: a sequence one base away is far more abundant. The CDR3 nucleotides are TGTGCCTGTGACGCCGCGCACTGGGGGAACCCCCAGTACACCGATAAACTCATCTTT. Its translation is CACDAAHWGNPQYTDKLIF. The V call is TRDV2, the J call TRDJ1, with TRDD3 matching over 9 bases. Trimming removed 3 bases from V and 0 bases from J; junction bases left unmatched: 16. The germline gives CDR1 GEAIGNYY, CDR2 EKD. The CDR3 has 19 amino acids.

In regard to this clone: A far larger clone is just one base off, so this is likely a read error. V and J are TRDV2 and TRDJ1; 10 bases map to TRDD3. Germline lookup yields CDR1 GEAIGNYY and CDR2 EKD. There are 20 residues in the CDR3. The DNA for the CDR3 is TGTGCCCGTGACACCGTTACTGGGGGATCCTCGTCAGGGGACACCGATAAACTCATCTTT. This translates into CARDTVTGGSSSGDTDKLIF.

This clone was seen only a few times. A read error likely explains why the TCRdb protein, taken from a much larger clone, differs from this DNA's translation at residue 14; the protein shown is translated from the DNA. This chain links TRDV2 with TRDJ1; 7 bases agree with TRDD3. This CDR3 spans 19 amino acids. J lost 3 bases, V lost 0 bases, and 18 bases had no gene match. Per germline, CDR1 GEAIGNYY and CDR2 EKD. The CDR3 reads CACDTPYTGASKNADKLIF. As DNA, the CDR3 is TGTGCCTGTGACACCCCTTATACTGGGGCCTCGAAGAACGCCGATAAACTCATCTTT.

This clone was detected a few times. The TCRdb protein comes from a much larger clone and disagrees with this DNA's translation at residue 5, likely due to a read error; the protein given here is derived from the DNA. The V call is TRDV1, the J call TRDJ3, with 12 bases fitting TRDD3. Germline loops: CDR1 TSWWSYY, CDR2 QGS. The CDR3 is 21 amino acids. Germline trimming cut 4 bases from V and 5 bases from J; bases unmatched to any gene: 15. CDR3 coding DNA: TGTGCTCTTGGGGCGGCCTTCCTACGCTGGGGGATACGCCGGGACACCCGACAGATGTTTTTC. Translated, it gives CALGAAFLRWGIRRDTRQMFF.

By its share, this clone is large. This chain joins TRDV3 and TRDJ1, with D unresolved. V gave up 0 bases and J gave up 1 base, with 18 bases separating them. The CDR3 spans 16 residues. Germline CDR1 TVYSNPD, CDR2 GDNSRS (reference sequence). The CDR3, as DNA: TGTGCCTTTAGTGCGCACCCAGTACTGTTCACCGATAAACTCATCTTT. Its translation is CAFSAHPVLFTDKLIF.

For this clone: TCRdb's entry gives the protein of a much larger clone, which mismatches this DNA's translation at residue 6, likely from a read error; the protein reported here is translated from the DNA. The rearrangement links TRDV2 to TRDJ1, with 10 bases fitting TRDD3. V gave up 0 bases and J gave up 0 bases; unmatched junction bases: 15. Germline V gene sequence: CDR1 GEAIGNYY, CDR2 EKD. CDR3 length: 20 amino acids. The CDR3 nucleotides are TGTGCCTGTGACACCGCTACTGGGGGATCCTCGTCAGGGGACACCGATAAACTCATCTTT. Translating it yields CACDTATGGSSSGDTDKLIF.

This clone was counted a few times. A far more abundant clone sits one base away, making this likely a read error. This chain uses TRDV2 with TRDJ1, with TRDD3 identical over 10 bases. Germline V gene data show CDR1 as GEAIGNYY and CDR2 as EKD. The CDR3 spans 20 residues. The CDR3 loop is CACDTVTGGSSSGDTDKLTF. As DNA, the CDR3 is TGTGCCTGTGACACCGTTACTGGGGGATCCTCGTCAGGGGACACCGATAAACTCACCTTT.

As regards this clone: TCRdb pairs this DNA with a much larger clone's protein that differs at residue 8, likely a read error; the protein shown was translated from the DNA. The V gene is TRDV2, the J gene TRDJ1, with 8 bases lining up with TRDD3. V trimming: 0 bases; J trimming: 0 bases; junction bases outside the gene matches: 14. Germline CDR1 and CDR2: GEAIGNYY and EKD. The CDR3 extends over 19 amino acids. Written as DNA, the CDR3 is TGTGCCTGTGACACCGTACAATATACTGGGGGGTTATACACCGATAAACTCATCTTT. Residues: CACDTVQYTGGLYTDKLIF.

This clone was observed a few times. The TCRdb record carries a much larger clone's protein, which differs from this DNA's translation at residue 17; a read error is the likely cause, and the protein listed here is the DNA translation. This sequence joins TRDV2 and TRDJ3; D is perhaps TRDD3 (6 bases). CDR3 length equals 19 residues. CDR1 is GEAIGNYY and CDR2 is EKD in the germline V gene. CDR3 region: CACDTVGDESSWDTRQTFF. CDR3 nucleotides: TGTGCCTGTGACACCGTCGGGGATGAGAGCTCCTGGGACACCCGACAGACGTTTTTC.

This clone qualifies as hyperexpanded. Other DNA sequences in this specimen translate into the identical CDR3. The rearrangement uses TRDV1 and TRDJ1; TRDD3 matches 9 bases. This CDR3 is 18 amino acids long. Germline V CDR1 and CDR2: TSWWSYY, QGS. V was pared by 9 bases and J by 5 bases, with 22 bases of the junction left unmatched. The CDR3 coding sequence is TGTGCTCTCGTGGGCCTTCCAGACTGGGGGACCCTAAATGATAAACTCATCTTT. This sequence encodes CALVGLPDWGTLNDKLIF.

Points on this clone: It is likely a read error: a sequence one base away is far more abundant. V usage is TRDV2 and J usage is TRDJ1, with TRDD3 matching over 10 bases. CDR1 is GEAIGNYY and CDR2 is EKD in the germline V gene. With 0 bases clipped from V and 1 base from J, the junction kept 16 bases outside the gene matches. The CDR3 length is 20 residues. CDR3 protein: CACDTVTGGSSSGGTDKLIF. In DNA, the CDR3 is TGTGCCTGTGACACCGTTACTGGGGGATCCTCGTCAGGGGGCACCGATAAACTCATCTTT.

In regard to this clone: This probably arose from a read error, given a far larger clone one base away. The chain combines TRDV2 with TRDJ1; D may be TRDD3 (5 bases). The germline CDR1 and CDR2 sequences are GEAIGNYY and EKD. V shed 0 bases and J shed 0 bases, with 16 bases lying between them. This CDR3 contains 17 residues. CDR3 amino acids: CACDTLSTAGYTDKLIF. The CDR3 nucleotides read TGTGCCTGTGACACCCTATCTACTGCGGGATACACCGATAAACTCATCTTT.

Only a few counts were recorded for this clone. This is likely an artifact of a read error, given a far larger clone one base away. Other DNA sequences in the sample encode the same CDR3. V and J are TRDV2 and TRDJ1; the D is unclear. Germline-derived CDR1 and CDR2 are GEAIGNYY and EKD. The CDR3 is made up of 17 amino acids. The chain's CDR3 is CACDTVAGPKYTDKLIF. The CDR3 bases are TGTGCCTGTGACACCGTGGCGGGGCCTAAGTACACCGATAAACTCATCTTC.

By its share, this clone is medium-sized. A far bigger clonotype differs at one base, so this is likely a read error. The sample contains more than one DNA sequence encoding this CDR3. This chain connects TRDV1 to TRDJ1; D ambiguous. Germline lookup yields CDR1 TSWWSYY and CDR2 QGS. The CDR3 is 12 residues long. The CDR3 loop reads CAMNAYTDKLIF. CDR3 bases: TGCGCTATGAACGCGTACACCGATAAACTCATCTTT.

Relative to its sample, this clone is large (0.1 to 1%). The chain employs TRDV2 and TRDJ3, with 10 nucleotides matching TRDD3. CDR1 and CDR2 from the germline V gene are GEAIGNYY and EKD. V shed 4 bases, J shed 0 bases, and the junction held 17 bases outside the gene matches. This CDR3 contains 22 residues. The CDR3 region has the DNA TGTGCCTGTGATTCCTTCGGCGTACTGGGGGATTCTAGCTCCTGGGACACCCGACAGATGTTTTTC. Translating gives CACDSFGVLGDSSSWDTRQMFF.

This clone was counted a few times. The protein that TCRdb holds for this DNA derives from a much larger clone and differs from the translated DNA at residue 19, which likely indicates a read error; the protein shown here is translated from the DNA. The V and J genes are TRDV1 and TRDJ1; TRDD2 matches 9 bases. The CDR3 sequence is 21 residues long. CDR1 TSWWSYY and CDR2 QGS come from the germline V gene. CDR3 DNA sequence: TGTGCTCTTGGGGAGATGTCCTTCCTACTTTTTACTACCGGGCGGCGTGATAAATTCATCTTT. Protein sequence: CALGEMSFLLFTTGRRDKFIF.

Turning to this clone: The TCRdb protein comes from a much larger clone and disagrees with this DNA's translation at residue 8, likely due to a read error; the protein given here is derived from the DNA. Here the CDR3 DNA reads TGTGCTCTTGGGGAACTTCAGGGGGATACCGATAAACTCATCTTT. It translates to CALGELQGDTDKLIF. The chain joins TRDV1 to TRDJ1; 7 bases match TRDD3. The junction had 3 bases not matched to a gene; V was cut back by 0 bases and J by 2 bases. This CDR3 is 15 amino acids long. Germline V lookup: CDR1 TSWWSYY, CDR2 QGS.